This T cell receptor (beta chain) comes out of a study of T cells in Graves' hyperthyroidism and ophthalmopathy. Researchers amplified the TCR beta CDR3 regions from RNA transcripts. The HTBI primer set was used in a first-round RT-PCR of the TCR CDR3. Each CDR3 protein gets one entry after TCRdb re-called the multiplex PCR reads with MiXCR. The sample shows about 59,000 distinct CDR3 sequences, under 70% of them seen only once. This clonotype is a singleton in its sample. This receptor was identified in an older woman with Graves' ophthalmopathy. Sequencing was done on a sample of blood.

The CDR3 DNA follows: TGCGCCAGCAGCCAAGTAGGGCGAACTGAAGCTTTCTTT. It specifies CASSQVGRTEAFF. The V call is TRBV4-1, the J call TRBJ1-1; D unclear. Germline loops: CDR1 MGHRA, CDR2 YSYEKL. CDR3 size: 13 residues. Trimming removed 1 base from V and 5 bases from J, with 8 bases in between.